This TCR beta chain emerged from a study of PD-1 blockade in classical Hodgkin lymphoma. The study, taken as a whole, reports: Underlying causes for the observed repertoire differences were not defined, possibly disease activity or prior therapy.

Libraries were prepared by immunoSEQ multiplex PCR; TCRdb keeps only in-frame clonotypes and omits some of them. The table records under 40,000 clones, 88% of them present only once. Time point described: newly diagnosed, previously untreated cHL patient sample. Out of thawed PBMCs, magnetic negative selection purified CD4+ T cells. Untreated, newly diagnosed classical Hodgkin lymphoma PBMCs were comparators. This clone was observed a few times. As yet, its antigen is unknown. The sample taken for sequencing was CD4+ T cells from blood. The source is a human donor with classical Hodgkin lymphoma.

CDR3 in DNA: TGTGCCAGCAGTTATCCGGGACAGGGTAACTACGAGCAGTACTTC. This translates into CASSYPGQGNYEQYF. The rearrangement joins TRBV6-5 to TRBJ2-7, with 9 positions matching TRBD1. The germline V gene encodes CDR1 MNHEY and CDR2 SVGAGI. The CDR3 spans 15 residues. The V and J ends lost 3 bases and 3 bases, in that order; junction bases with no gene match: 6.